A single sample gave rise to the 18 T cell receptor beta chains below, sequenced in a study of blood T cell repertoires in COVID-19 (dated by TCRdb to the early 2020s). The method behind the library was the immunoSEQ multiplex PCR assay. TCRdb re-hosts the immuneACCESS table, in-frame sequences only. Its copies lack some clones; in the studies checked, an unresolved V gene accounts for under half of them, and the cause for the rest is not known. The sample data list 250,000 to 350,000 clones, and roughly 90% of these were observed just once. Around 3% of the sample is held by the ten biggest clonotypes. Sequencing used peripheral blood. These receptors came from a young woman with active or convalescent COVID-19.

DNA for the CDR3: TGTGCCCTCGAGACGACAGGCGTATCCTACGAGCAGTACTTC. It encodes CALETTGVSYEQYF. J is TRBJ2-7 and V is TRBV7-9, with a weak D call TRBD1 (6 bases). CDR1 and CDR2 (germline): SEHNR, FQNEAQ (reference sequence). The CDR3 spans 14 residues. Trimming cost V 11 bases and J 1 base, with 18 bases left between them.

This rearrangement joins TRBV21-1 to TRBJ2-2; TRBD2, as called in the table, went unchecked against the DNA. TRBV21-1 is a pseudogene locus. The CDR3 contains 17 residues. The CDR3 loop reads CASSKGGGGMVAGELFF. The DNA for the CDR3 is TGTGCCAGCAGCAAAGGAGGAGGAGGGATGGTGGCCGGGGAGCTGTTTTTT.

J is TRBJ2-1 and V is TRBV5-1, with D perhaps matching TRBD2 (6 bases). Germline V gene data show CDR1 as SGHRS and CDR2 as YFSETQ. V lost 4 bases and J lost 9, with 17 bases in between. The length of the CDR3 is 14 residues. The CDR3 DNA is TGCGCCAGCAGCACCCGGGAGAGGGGTGCTGAGCAGTTCTTC. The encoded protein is CASSTRERGAEQFF.

The CDR3 bases are TGTGCCAGCAGTTTATCTGGAGGAATTGGAAACACCATATATTTT. This translates into CASSLSGGIGNTIYF. V usage is TRBV28 and J usage is TRBJ1-3; D is ambiguous. CDR3 length: 15 residues. In germline, CDR1 is MDHEN, CDR2 SYDVKM. Between the trimmed V and J ends, which lost 1 base and 3 bases, there was a span of 10 bases.

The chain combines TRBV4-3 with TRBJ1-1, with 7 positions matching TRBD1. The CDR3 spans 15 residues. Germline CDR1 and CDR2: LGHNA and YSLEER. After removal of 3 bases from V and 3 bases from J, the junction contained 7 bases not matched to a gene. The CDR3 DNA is TGCGCCAGCAGCCAGCCAGGGGGACAGCACACTGAAGCTTTCTTT. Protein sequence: CASSQPGGQHTEAFF.

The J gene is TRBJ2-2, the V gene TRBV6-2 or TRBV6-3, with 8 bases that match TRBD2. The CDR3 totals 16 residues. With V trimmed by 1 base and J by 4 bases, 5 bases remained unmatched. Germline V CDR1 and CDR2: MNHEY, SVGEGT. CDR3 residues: CASSYFGGAVTGELFF. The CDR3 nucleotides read TGTGCCAGCAGTTACTTCGGGGGGGCGGTCACCGGGGAGCTGTTTTTT.

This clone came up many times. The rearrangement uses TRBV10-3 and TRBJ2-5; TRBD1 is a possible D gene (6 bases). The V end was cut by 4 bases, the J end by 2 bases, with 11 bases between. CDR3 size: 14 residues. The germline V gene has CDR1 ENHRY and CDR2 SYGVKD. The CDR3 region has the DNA TGTGCCATCAGTGGGTCGACAGGACAAGAGACCCAGTACTTC. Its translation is CAISGSTGQETQYF.

The CDR3 DNA is TGTGCCAGCAGCTCTCCCTGGGCCCACGAGCAGTACTTC. This sequence encodes CASSSPWAHEQYF. The rearrangement links TRBV7-2 to TRBJ2-7, with unresolved D. The length of the CDR3 is 13 residues. With 4 bases removed from V and 5 bases from J, the gap between germline ends came to 12 bases. Germline values: CDR1 SGHTA, CDR2 FQGNSA.

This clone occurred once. CDR3 coding DNA: TGTGCCAGTAGTATATTTGGGACAGGGCTCCAAGAGACCCAGTACTTC. Amino acid sequence: CASSIFGTGLQETQYF. The genes are TRBV19 and TRBJ2-5, with TRBD1 matching over 9 bases. The CDR3 is made up of 16 amino acids. J gave up 1 base and V 2 bases, and 5 bases lay outside the gene matches. The germline CDR1 and CDR2 sequences are LNHDA and SQIVND (reference sequence).

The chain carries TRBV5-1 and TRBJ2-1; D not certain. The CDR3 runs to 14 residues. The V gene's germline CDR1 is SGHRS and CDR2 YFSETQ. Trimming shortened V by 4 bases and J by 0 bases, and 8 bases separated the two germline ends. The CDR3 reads CASSKESSYNEQFF. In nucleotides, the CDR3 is TGCGCCAGCAGCAAGGAGAGCTCCTACAATGAGCAGTTCTTC.

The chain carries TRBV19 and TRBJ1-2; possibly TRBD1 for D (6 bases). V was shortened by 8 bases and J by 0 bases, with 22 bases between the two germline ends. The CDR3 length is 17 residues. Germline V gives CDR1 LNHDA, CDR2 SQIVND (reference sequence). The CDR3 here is CASWARNRAEANYGYTF. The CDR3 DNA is TGTGCCAGTTGGGCAAGGAACAGGGCGGAGGCTAACTATGGCTACACCTTC.

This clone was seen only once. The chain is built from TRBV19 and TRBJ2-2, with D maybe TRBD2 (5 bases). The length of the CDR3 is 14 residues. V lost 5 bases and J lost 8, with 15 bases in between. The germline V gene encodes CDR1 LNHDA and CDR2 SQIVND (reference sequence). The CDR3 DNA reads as TGTGCCAGTAGTCCTCCCCGGGGAGCTGGGGAGCTGTTTTTT. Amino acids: CASSPPRGAGELFF.

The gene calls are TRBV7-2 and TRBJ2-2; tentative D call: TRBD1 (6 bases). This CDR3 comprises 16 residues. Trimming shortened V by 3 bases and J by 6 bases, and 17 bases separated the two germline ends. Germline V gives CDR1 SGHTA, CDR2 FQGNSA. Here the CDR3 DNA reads TGTGCCAGCAGCTTTCCAGGGGTGGATATATCCGGGGAGCTGTTTTTT. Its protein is CASSFPGVDISGELFF.

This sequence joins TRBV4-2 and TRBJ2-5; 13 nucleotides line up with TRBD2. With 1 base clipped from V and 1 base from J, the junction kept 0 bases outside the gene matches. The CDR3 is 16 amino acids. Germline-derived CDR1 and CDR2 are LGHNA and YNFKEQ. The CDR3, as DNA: TGTGCCAGCAGCCAAGGACTAGCGGGGGGCCAAGAGACCCAGTACTTC. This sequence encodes CASSQGLAGGQETQYF.

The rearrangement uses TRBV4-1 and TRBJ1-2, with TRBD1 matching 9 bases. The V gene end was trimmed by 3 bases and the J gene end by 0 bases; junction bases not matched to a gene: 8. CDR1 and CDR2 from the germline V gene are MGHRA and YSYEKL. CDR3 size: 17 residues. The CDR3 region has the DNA TGCGCCAGCAGCCAGTTTGACAGGGGGGGGACTAACTATGGCTACACCTTC. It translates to CASSQFDRGGTNYGYTF.

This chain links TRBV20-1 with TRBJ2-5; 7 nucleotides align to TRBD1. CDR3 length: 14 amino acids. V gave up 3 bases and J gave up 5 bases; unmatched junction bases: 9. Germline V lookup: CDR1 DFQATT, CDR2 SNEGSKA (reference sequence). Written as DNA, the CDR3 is TGCAGTGCTAGTCCGGGACAGTCGTCGGAGACCCAGTACTTC. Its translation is CSASPGQSSETQYF.

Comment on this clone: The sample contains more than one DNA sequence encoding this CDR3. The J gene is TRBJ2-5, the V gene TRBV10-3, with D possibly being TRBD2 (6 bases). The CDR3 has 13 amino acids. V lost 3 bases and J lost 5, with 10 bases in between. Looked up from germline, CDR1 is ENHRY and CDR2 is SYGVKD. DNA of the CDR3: TGTGCCATCAGTGAATTAGGAGGGGAGACCCAGTACTTC. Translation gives CAISELGGETQYF.

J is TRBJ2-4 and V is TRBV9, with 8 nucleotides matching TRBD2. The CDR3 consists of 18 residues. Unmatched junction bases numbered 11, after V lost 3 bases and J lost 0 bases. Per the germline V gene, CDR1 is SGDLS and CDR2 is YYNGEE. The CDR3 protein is CASSGTSFPALAKNIQYF. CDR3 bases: TGTGCCAGCAGCGGGACTAGCTTCCCCGCTCTAGCCAAAAACATTCAGTACTTC.